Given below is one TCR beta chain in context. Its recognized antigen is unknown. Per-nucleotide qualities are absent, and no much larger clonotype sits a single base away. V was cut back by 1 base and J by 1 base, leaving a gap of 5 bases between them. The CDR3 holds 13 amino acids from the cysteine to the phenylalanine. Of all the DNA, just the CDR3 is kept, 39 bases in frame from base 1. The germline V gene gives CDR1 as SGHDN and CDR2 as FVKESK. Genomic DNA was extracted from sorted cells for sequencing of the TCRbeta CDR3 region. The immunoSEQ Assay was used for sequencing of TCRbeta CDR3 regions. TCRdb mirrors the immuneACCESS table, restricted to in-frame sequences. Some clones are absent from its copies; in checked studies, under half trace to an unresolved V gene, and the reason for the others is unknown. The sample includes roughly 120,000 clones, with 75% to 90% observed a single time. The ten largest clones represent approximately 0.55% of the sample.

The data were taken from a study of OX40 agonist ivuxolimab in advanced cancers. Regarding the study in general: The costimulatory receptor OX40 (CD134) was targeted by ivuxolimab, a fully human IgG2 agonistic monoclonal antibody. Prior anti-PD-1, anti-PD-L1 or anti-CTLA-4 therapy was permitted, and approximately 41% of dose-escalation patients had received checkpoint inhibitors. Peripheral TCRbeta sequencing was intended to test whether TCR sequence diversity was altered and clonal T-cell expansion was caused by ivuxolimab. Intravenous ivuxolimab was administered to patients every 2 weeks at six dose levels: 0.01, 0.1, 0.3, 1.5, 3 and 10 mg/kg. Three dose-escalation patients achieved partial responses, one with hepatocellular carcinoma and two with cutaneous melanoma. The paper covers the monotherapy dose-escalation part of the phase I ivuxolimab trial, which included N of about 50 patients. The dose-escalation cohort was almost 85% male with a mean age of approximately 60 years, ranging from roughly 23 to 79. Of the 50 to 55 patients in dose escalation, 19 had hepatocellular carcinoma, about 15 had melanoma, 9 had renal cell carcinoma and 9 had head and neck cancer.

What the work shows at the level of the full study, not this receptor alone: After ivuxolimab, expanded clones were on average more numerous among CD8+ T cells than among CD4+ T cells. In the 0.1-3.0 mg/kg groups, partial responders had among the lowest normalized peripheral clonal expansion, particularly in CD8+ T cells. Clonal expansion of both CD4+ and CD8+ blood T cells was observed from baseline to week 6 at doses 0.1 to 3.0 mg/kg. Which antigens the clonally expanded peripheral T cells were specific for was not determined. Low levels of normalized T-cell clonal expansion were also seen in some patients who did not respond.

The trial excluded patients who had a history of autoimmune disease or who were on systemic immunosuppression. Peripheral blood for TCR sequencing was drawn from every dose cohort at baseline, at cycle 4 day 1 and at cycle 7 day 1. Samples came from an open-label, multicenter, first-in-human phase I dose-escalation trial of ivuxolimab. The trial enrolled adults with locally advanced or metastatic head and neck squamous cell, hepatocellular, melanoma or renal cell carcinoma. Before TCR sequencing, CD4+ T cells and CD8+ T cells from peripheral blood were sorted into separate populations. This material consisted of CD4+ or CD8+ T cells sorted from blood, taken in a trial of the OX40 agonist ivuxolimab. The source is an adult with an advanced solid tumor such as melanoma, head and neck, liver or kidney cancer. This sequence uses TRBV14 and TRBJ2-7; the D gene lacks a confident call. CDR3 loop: CASSQGRSYEQYF. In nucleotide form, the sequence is TGTGCCAGCAGCCAAGGCAGATCCTACGAGCAGTACTTC.